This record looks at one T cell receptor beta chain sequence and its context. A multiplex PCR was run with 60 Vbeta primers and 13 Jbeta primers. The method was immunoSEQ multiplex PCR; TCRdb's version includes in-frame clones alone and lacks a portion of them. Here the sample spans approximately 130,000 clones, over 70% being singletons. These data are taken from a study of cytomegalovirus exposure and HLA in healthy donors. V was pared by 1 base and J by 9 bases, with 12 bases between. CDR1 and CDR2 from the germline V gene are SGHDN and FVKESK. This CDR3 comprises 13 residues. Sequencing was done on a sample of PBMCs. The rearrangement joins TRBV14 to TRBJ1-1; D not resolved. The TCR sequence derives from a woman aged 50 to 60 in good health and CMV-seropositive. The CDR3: CASSQGTRRKAFF. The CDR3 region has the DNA TGTGCCAGCAGCCAAGGCACCAGGAGGAAAGCTTTCTTT. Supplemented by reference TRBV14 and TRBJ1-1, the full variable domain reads EAGVTQFPSHSVIEKGQTVTLRCDPISGHDNLYWYRRVMGKEIKFLLHFVKESKQDESGMPNNRFLAERTGGTYSTLKVQPAELEDSGVYFCASSQGTRRKAFFGQGTRLTVV.